A single sample gave rise to the 14 T cell receptor beta chains below, sequenced in a study of cytomegalovirus exposure and HLA in healthy donors. It was with 60 Vbeta and 13 Jbeta primers that the PCR ran. Profiled with immunoSEQ multiplex PCR; TCRdb holds only in-frame clones, not every one. This sample has some 71,000 clones; roughly 72% occur once, and the top ten carry about 24%. Specimen: PBMCs. Receptor source: a woman in her twenties or thirties in good health and CMV-seropositive.

CDR3 in DNA: TGTGCCAGTAGTTCACAGGGCTCCTACGAGCAGTACTTC. Translation gives CASSSQGSYEQYF. The chain joins TRBV19 to TRBJ2-7, with D possibly being TRBD1 (6 bases). The CDR3 length is 13 residues. Germline CDR1 LNHDA, CDR2 SQIVND (reference sequence). V was trimmed by 5 bases and J by 0 bases, leaving 8 bases between them.

With respect to this clone: As the CDR3 is not closed by the conserved phenylalanine or tryptophan, this likely results from a read error. The DNA is left out, because the CDR3 cannot be placed on it with certainty; the CDR3 is given as TCRdb lists it. J is TRBJ1-2 and V is TRBV27; no DNA check was done on the table's D call, TRBD1. The CDR3 contains 13 residues when both ends are counted. Germline CDR1 is MNHEY and CDR2 is SMNVEV (reference sequence). The CDR3 reads CASSLPLDRFNGL.

There are a few counts of this clone. The chain carries TRBV10-2 and TRBJ2-1, with 13 bases identical to TRBD2. The V and J ends lost 0 bases and 8 bases, in that order; junction bases with no gene match: 7. Germline-derived CDR1 and CDR2 are WSHSY and SAAADI. The CDR3 runs 17 residues. The DNA of the CDR3 is TGCGCCAGCAGTGAGTCGACTCTTGGACTAGCGGGAGATGAGCAGTTCTTC. Its translation: CASSESTLGLAGDEQFF.

The gene calls are TRBV27 and TRBJ2-7; D is perhaps TRBD2 (6 bases). This CDR3 is 13 amino acids long. Between the trimmed V and J ends, which lost 2 bases and 6 bases, there was a span of 11 bases. Germline CDR1 reads MNHEY; CDR2 reads SMNVEV (reference sequence). The CDR3 region is CASSLGAGTEQYF. Written as DNA, the CDR3 is TGTGCCAGCAGTTTAGGCGCGGGAACCGAGCAGTACTTC.

This chain connects TRBV18 to TRBJ2-7; no definite D call. The germline gives CDR1 KGHSH, CDR2 LQKENI. Deletions cut 2 bases from V and 6 bases from J, with 11 bases between. The length of the CDR3 is 13 residues. The CDR3 sequence: CASSPYSSGEQYF. The DNA for the CDR3 is TGTGCCAGCTCACCATACTCTTCCGGCGAGCAGTACTTC. The variable domain in full, with the rest retrieved from reference TRBV18 and TRBJ2-7, is NAGVMQNPRHLVRRRGQEARLRCSPMKGHSHVYWYRQLPEEGLKFMVYLQKENIIDESGMPKERFSAEFPKEGPSILRIQQVVRGDSAAYFCASSPYSSGEQYFGPGTRLTVT.

This clone came up a few times. V gene TRBV25-1 combines with J gene TRBJ2-1, with D tentatively TRBD2 (6 bases). CDR1 and CDR2 from the germline V gene are MGHDK and SYGVNS. Between the trimmed V and J ends, which lost 6 bases and 1 base, there was a span of 16 bases. CDR3 length: 16 residues. CDR3 in DNA: TGTGCCAGCAGCAATTCCTGGGGGGTTTCCTACAATGAGCAGTTCTTC. Protein sequence: CASSNSWGVSYNEQFF.

This clone was seen once. The genes are TRBV30 and TRBJ2-3, with 9 bases that match TRBD2. Per the germline V gene, CDR1 is GTSNPN and CDR2 is SVGIG (reference sequence). The CDR3 totals 17 residues. The CDR3 loop reads CAGGSGDRLAGTDTQYF. The CDR3 DNA reads TGTGCTGGAGGGTCTGGGGACCGACTAGCGGGCACAGATACGCAGTATTTT.

The V gene is TRBV4-1, the J gene TRBJ2-6, with 8 bases aligning to TRBD1. J gave up 6 bases and V 4 bases, and 5 bases lay outside the gene matches. The CDR3 consists of 15 residues. CDR1 MGHRA and CDR2 YSYEKL come from the germline V gene. The CDR3 sequence: CASSPVDREANVLTF. CDR3 coding DNA: TGCGCCAGCAGCCCGGTGGACAGGGAGGCCAACGTCCTGACTTTC.

This sequence joins TRBV10-3 and TRBJ1-2; 7 bases line up with TRBD1. Germline loops: CDR1 ENHRY, CDR2 SYGVKD. V shed 6 bases, J shed 5 bases, and the junction held 9 bases outside the gene matches. The CDR3 runs to 14 residues. The CDR3 protein is CAISTTPGGYGYTF. CDR3 DNA: TGTGCCATCAGCACCACCCCAGGGGGATATGGCTACACCTTC.

V usage is TRBV5-1 and J usage is TRBJ1-1; 7 bases agree with TRBD1. The CDR3 is 14 residues long. Germline V lookup: CDR1 SGHRS, CDR2 YFSETQ. V trimming: 2 bases; J trimming: 3 bases; junction bases outside the gene matches: 4. CDR3 sequence (DNA): TGCGCCAGCAGCTTAAGGGGGCCTTACACTGAAGCTTTCTTT. It yields the protein CASSLRGPYTEAFF.

J is TRBJ1-1 and V is TRBV11-2; possibly TRBD1 for D (5 bases). Germline V gene sequence: CDR1 SGHAT, CDR2 FQNNGV. V gave up 2 bases and J gave up 1 base, with 8 bases separating them. CDR3 size: 14 residues. The CDR3 region has the DNA TGTGCCAGCAGCTTAAAGGGGTGGAACACTGAAGCTTTCTTT. It is translated as CASSLKGWNTEAFF.

The J gene is TRBJ2-3, the V gene TRBV28, with D possibly matching TRBD2 (7 bases). This CDR3 contains 15 residues. V gave up 7 bases and J gave up 4 bases, with 18 bases separating them. Germline-derived CDR1 and CDR2 are MDHEN and SYDVKM. The CDR3 region has the DNA TGTGCCAGCATCCCGCCCGGGGGGCGGGCAGATACGCAGTATTTT. Protein: CASIPPGGRADTQYF.

The sample holds a few counts of this clone. V and J are TRBV6-5 and TRBJ1-1, with D perhaps TRBD1 (6 bases). The germline gives CDR1 MNHEY, CDR2 SVGAGI. Trimming pared 2 bases from V and 5 bases from J, leaving 15 bases between. This CDR3 is 15 amino acids long. Here the CDR3 DNA reads TGTGCCAGCAGTTACGAAACAGGGCGGTGGACTGAAGCTTTCTTT. Its protein product is CASSYETGRWTEAFF.

The chain combines TRBV4-2 with TRBJ1-5; D is uncertain. Trimming removed 0 bases from V and 5 bases from J, with 11 bases in between. CDR1 and CDR2 from the germline V gene are LGHNA and YNFKEQ. The CDR3 sequence is 15 residues long. The CDR3 here is CASSQDRVGHQPQHF. The CDR3 DNA follows: TGTGCCAGCAGCCAAGATCGAGTTGGGCATCAGCCCCAGCATTTT.